This entry lists 9 T cell receptor beta chains sequenced from one sample in a study of CD8+ T cells in alopecia areata. It was cDNA, reverse transcribed from extracted RNA, that served as the sequencing template. Here immunoSEQ multiplex PCR was the method, and the copy in TCRdb shows in-frame clones only, minus some. This sample has around 120,000 clones, with less than 70% found just once. Sample: CD4+ T cells sorted from blood. The receptors derive from a human donor in good health.

This clone came up once. CDR3 amino acids: CASTSYFGTDTQYF. CDR3 nucleotide sequence: TGCGCCAGCACGTCCTATTTCGGCACAGATACGCAGTATTTT. The chain links TRBV5-1 to TRBJ2-3; D gene ambiguous. The germline CDR1 and CDR2 sequences are SGHRS and YFSETQ. Trimming removed 6 bases at V and 1 base at J, with 12 bases between. The CDR3 is 14 residues long. Full variable domain (rest looked up from reference TRBV5-1 and TRBJ2-3): KAGVTQTPRYLIKTRGQQVTLSCSPISGHRSVSWYQQTPGQGLQFLFEYFSETQRNKGNFPGRFSGRQFSNSRSEMNVSTLELGDSALYLCASTSYFGTDTQYFGPGTRLTVL.

The rearrangement joins TRBV19 to TRBJ1-1; the D is unclear. The CDR3 runs 15 residues. Deletions cut 6 bases from V and 1 base from J, with 15 bases between. Germline loops: CDR1 LNHDA, CDR2 SQIVND (reference sequence). The DNA of the CDR3 is TGTGCCAGTAGGACCCTGACTTTAACGAACACTGAAGCTTTCTTT. This sequence encodes CASRTLTLTNTEAFF.

This clone showed up just a few times. V is TRBV11-2 and J is TRBJ2-5; the D is unclear. V dropped 3 bases and J dropped 1 base, with 6 bases sitting between them. The CDR3 is 13 residues long. Germline assignment: CDR1 SGHAT and CDR2 FQNNGV. This CDR3 reads CASSFQSQETQYF. The CDR3 DNA follows: TGTGCCAGCAGCTTCCAGTCCCAAGAGACCCAGTACTTC.

This sequence joins TRBV29-1 and TRBJ2-1; 9 positions agree with TRBD2. Germline loops: CDR1 SQVTM, CDR2 ANQGSEA. After removal of 7 bases from V and 5 bases from J, the junction contained 6 bases not matched to a gene. The CDR3 has 13 residues. The CDR3 protein is CSGSGGTNNEQFF. The CDR3 nucleotides read TGCAGCGGTAGCGGGGGCACTAACAATGAGCAGTTCTTC.

This rearrangement joins TRBV15 to TRBJ1-2; weak D call: TRBD1 (5 bases). From germline, CDR1 is LNHNV and CDR2 YYDKDF (reference sequence). The V end was cut by 1 base, the J end by 6 bases, with 12 bases between. This CDR3 is built from 14 residues. CDR3 coding DNA: TGTGCCACCAGCAGAGCCGGGGGAAAGGATGGCTACACCTTC. This translates into CATSRAGGKDGYTF. The full variable domain, in which reference TRBV15 and TRBJ1-2 provide the parts outside the CDR3, is DAMVIQNPRYQVTQFGKPVTLSCSQTLNHNVMYWYQQKSSQAPKLLFHYYDKDFNNEADTPDNFQSRRPNTSFCFLDIRSPGLGDTAMYLCATSRAGGKDGYTFGSGTRLTVV.

The CDR3 nucleotides are TGTGCCAGCAGCTCGGACAGGGGAGGGGAAAAACTGTTTTTT. Translated, it gives CASSSDRGGEKLFF. J is TRBJ1-4 and V is TRBV7-2, with 9 bases identical to TRBD1. The CDR3 spans 14 residues. The V gene's germline CDR1 is SGHTA and CDR2 FQGNSA. V shed 4 bases, J shed 8 bases, and the junction held 5 bases outside the gene matches.

This clone was detected once. V usage is TRBV27 and J usage is TRBJ1-4; perhaps TRBD1 as D (6 bases). The DNA end is more similar to TRBJ2-2, so the J call may be wrong. Germline CDR1 and CDR2: MNHEY and SMNVEV (reference sequence). CDR3 size: 14 residues. The CDR3 spells CASRRTGTNGELFF. CDR3 bases: TGTGCCAGCAGGCGGACCGGGACAAATGGGGAGCTGTTTTTT.

Many counts were recorded for this clone. At one of its ends the junction is not consistent with the germline gene, which may arise from a read error. The chain links TRBV28 to TRBJ1-3, with D maybe TRBD1 (5 bases). This CDR3 spans 12 amino acids. Germline V gene data show CDR1 as MDHEN and CDR2 as SYDVKM. CDR3 nucleotide sequence: TGTGCCAGCAGTGATACGGCCGGGACGCTAGATTTT. It specifies CASSDTAGTLDF.

This clone has only a few counts. The CDR3: CAWSRGNSYEQYF. CDR3 in DNA: TGTGCCTGGAGTAGAGGGAACTCCTACGAGCAGTACTTC. The chain carries TRBV30 and TRBJ2-7, with D tentatively TRBD2 (5 bases). The CDR3 is 13 amino acids. V lost 2 bases to trimming and J lost 0 bases, with 8 bases between them. Germline V gene sequence: CDR1 GTSNPN, CDR2 SVGIG (reference sequence).